The entry below describes one T cell receptor beta chain. The antigen remains undetermined. V shed 5 bases, J shed 11 bases, and the junction held 11 bases outside the gene matches. Germline values: CDR1 KGHSH, CDR2 LQKENI. The CDR3 is 14 residues long. Libraries were prepared by immunoSEQ multiplex PCR; TCRdb keeps only in-frame clonotypes and omits some of them. The sample comprises around 32,000 clones, roughly 80% of which are singletons, and approximately 6.9% rests with the top ten. These data come from a study of a mutant IDH1 vaccine in newly diagnosed glioma. Indicated time point: week 35, safety follow-up. All doses held 300 ug of mutant IDH1 20-mer peptide, with topical imiquimod.

The rearrangement links TRBV18 to TRBJ1-1, with 10 bases matching TRBD1. This sample comprised PBMCs, obtained from a glioma patient whose treatment included an IDH1 peptide vaccine. The TCR was taken from a young woman with glioma. CDR3 in DNA: TGTGCCAGCTCAGCCGGGACAGGGGTGTTCATGGCTTTCTTT. It specifies CASSAGTGVFMAFF.